Below are 28 T cell receptor beta chains sequenced from a single sample in a study of blood T cells in healthy people across ages. Next came a second PCR, run for about 7 to 12 cycles, which used a sample-barcoded 5' primer along with a J-beta primer mix. TCRdb re-called the 5' RACE reads with MiXCR, one entry per CDR3 protein. This table holds roughly 1.5 million distinct CDR3 sequences, approximately 42% found once. Input material: blood. Source of these receptors: a woman aged 18-35 years in good health.

This chain links TRBV25-1 with TRBJ2-5; D is uncertain. Germline lookup yields CDR1 MGHDK and CDR2 SYGVNS. This CDR3 contains 14 residues. The ends were cut back, 7 bases at V and 11 bases at J, with 23 bases in the middle. CDR3 sequence: CASIGPINYNEQYF. Here the CDR3 DNA reads TGTGCCAGCATCGGACCGATTAACTACAATGAGCAGTACTTC.

This clonotype was seen only a few times. V gene TRBV6-2 or TRBV6-3 combines with J gene TRBJ2-1, with D possibly matching TRBD1 (5 bases). The ends were cut back, 2 bases at V and 6 bases at J, with 5 bases in the middle. This CDR3 is 12 amino acids long. The germline CDR1 and CDR2 sequences are MNHEY and SVGEGT. The CDR3 DNA follows: TGTGCCAGCAGTTACGGGGCCAATGAGCAGTTCTTC. Translated: CASSYGANEQFF.

The J gene is TRBJ2-7, the V gene TRBV4-1; 11 bases fit TRBD2. The assigned J gene may be wrong: the sequence end matches TRBJ2-5 better. This CDR3 is built from 16 residues. Germline V gene sequence: CDR1 MGHRA, CDR2 YSYEKL. The CDR3 reads CASSQEMTSGVRTQYF. CDR3 DNA: TGCGCCAGCAGCCAAGAGATGACTAGCGGGGTCAGGACCCAGTACTTC.

In its sample, this clonotype was seen a few times. The chain employs TRBV7-6 and TRBJ1-1, with unresolved D. CDR1 and CDR2 from the germline V gene are SGHVS and FNYEAQ. Trimming took 5 bases from V and 4 from J, leaving 17 bases between them. CDR3 size: 15 residues. The CDR3 coding sequence is TGTGCCAGCAGCCAAAATCCGTGGCCGGTCACTGAAGCTTTCTTT. Protein product: CASSQNPWPVTEAFF.

The V gene is TRBV9, the J gene TRBJ2-4; unclear D gene. The CDR3 sequence is 15 residues long. Germline V lookup: CDR1 SGDLS, CDR2 YYNGEE. Trimming took off 4 bases at V and 3 bases at J, with 14 bases between the two ends. The CDR3 bases are TGTGCCAGCAGCTCTACATCCTCGGACAAAAACATTCAGTACTTC. It is translated as CASSSTSSDKNIQYF.

This chain connects TRBV20-1 to TRBJ2-1; D is possibly TRBD1 (6 bases). V was trimmed by 0 bases and J by 0 bases, leaving 15 bases between them. Germline V gene data show CDR1 as DFQATT and CDR2 as SNEGSKA (reference sequence). The CDR3 is 17 residues long. This CDR3 reads CSARDLWTEISYNEQFF. In nucleotides, the CDR3 is TGCAGTGCTAGAGATCTTTGGACAGAGATCTCCTACAATGAGCAGTTCTTC.

The chain employs TRBV25-1 and TRBJ1-6; D ambiguous. This CDR3 spans 14 amino acids. Germline V CDR1 and CDR2: MGHDK, SYGVNS. The V and J ends lost 3 bases and 10 bases respectively, with 13 bases between them. CDR3 sequence reads: CASSEGSVVSPLHF. CDR3 in DNA: TGTGCCAGCAGTGAGGGGAGCGTCGTCTCACCCCTCCACTTT.

The rearrangement links TRBV4-2 to TRBJ2-1; D is perhaps TRBD2 (5 bases). Trimming took 8 bases from V and 5 from J, leaving 28 bases between them. The CDR3 extends over 18 amino acids. Germline assignment: CDR1 LGHNA and CDR2 YNFKEQ. The CDR3 protein is CASFKLESKRVTNNEQFF. DNA for the CDR3: TGTGCCAGCTTTAAGTTAGAAAGCAAGAGGGTGACCAACAATGAGCAGTTCTTC.

This clonotype was seen repeatedly, ten times or more. The chain couples TRBV4-1 to TRBJ2-3; the D is unclear. The CDR3 runs to 14 residues. Trimming took 4 bases from V and 2 from J, leaving 10 bases between them. CDR1 is MGHRA, CDR2 YSYEKL, per germline. DNA of the CDR3: TGCGCCAGCAGCCTATCAAGGGACACAGATACGCAGTATTTT. This encodes CASSLSRDTDTQYF.

Only a few counts were recorded for this clonotype. The chain carries TRBV7-6 and TRBJ1-1, with 9 bases lining up with TRBD1. The CDR3 is 16 amino acids. Looked up from germline, CDR1 is SGHVS and CDR2 is FNYEAQ. Unmatched junction bases numbered 11, after V lost 5 bases and J lost 4 bases. CDR3 sequence: CASSPGDRVDVTEAFF. In nucleotides, the CDR3 is TGTGCCAGCAGCCCGGGGGACAGGGTAGACGTCACTGAAGCTTTCTTT. The complete variable domain, with remaining parts taken from reference TRBV7-6 and TRBJ1-1, reads GAGVSQSPRYKVTKRGQDVALRCDPISGHVSLYWYRQALGQGPEFLTYFNYEAQQDKSGLPNDRFSAERPEGSISTLTIQRTEQRDSAMYRCASSPGDRVDVTEAFFGQGTRLTVV.

This chain links TRBV18 with TRBJ2-1; TRBD1 or TRBD2 may be the D gene (5 bases each). Looked up from germline, CDR1 is KGHSH and CDR2 is LQKENI. Trimming left V 1 base short and J 7 bases short, with 14 bases between. This CDR3 is 15 amino acids long. The CDR3 DNA reads as TGTGCCAGCTCACCACGGGGGTTGTATGGAAATGAGCAGTTCTTC. Protein product: CASSPRGLYGNEQFF.

This clonotype has more than one count but fewer than ten. The chain couples TRBV5-6 to TRBJ2-2; D unresolved. Trimming left V 2 bases short and J 2 bases short, with 7 bases between. Germline CDR1 and CDR2: SGHDT and YYEEEE. The CDR3 sequence is 14 residues long. The CDR3 protein is CASSFSANTGELFF. CDR3 nucleotide sequence: TGTGCCAGCAGCTTCTCGGCAAACACCGGGGAGCTGTTTTTT.

The chain uses TRBV7-2 and TRBJ2-1, with no clear D. V was clipped by 5 bases and J by 3 bases, with 14 bases between them. Germline CDR1 SGHTA, CDR2 FQGNSA. The CDR3 is 15 residues long. CDR3 DNA sequence: TGTGCCAGCAGCGCCCTCGGGTTGGACTACAATGAGCAGTTCTTC. Its translation is CASSALGLDYNEQFF.

The chain combines TRBV19 with TRBJ1-2; D remains ambiguous. The CDR3 has 11 residues. Trimming stripped 8 bases from V and 8 bases from J, with 12 bases between. The germline V gene encodes CDR1 LNHDA and CDR2 SQIVND (reference sequence). The CDR3 here is CASGHLWGYTF. In DNA, the CDR3 is TGTGCCAGTGGCCACTTGTGGGGCTACACCTTC.

This chain joins TRBV5-1 and TRBJ1-1, with 9 positions matching TRBD1. CDR1 is SGHRS, CDR2 YFSETQ, per germline. Losses at the gene ends were 7 bases for V and 11 bases for J; bases not matched to a gene: 12. This CDR3 region has 13 residues. This CDR3 reads CASAPGQGGGAFF. The CDR3 DNA follows: TGCGCCAGCGCCCCGGGACAGGGTGGTGGGGCTTTCTTT.

This clonotype has only a few counts. The chain uses TRBV4-1 and TRBJ1-2; 7 bases are a match to TRBD1. The V and J ends lost 0 bases and 3 bases, in that order; junction bases with no gene match: 4. CDR1 is MGHRA and CDR2 is YSYEKL in the germline V gene. The CDR3 spans 15 residues. The CDR3 spells CASSQDLDRDYGYTF. The CDR3 coding sequence is TGCGCCAGCAGCCAAGATCTTGACAGGGACTATGGCTACACCTTC.

In nucleotides, the CDR3 is TGTGCCACCCGAATTGGAGGCTACGAGCAGTACTTC. It specifies CATRIGGYEQYF. The chain has TRBV10-3 and TRBJ2-7, with a weak D call TRBD2 (5 bases). The CDR3 runs to 12 residues. Germline V lookup: CDR1 ENHRY, CDR2 SYGVKD. V was trimmed by 10 bases and J by 3 bases, leaving 13 bases between them.

V and J are TRBV29-1 and TRBJ2-1; 8 nucleotides align to TRBD1. Losses at the gene ends were 5 bases for V and 10 bases for J; bases not matched to a gene: 16. The CDR3 loop spans 15 amino acids. Germline CDR1 reads SQVTM; CDR2 reads ANQGSEA. The CDR3 nucleotides are TGCAGCGTTAGGCGCCAAGGACAGGGATTATTAGAGCAGTTCTTC. Protein: CSVRRQGQGLLEQFF.

Notes on this clonotype: Germline is not matched at one junction end, which may reflect a read error. Here the CDR3 reads CASSRMTAYEQYF. The CDR3 region has the DNA TGTGCTAGCAGCCGGATGACAGCTTACGAGCAGTACTTC. This sequence joins TRBV7-2 and TRBJ2-5, with a weak D call TRBD1 (5 bases). The DNA end favors TRBJ2-7, so the J call may be wrong. This CDR3 spans 13 amino acids. Germline V gene lookup returns CDR1 SGHTA and CDR2 FQGNSA.

This clonotype occurred a few times. J is TRBJ2-2 and V is TRBV11-2; D unresolved. The CDR3 runs to 14 residues. Trimming removed 5 bases at V and 5 bases at J, with 12 bases between. The germline V gene has CDR1 SGHAT and CDR2 FQNNGV. The CDR3 loop reads CASSPNVGTGELFF. In DNA, the CDR3 is TGTGCCAGCAGCCCGAATGTGGGAACCGGGGAGCTGTTTTTT.

On this clonotype itself: One junction end disagrees with the germline gene, perhaps due to a read error. The chain employs TRBV7-9 and TRBJ2-2, with D tentatively TRBD2 (6 bases). The CDR3 has 14 amino acids. The germline CDR1 and CDR2 sequences are SEHNR and FQNEAQ (reference sequence). CDR3 sequence reads: CASSTGVNAGELFF. The DNA for the CDR3 is TGTGCCAGCAGCACGGGAGTGAACGCCGGGGAGCTGTTTTTT. The full variable domain, with the rest looked up from reference TRBV7-9 and TRBJ2-2, is DTGVSQNPRHKITKRGQNVTFRCDPISEHNRLYWYRQTLGQGPEFLTYFQNEAQLEKSRLLSDRFSAERPKGSFSTLEIQRTEQGDSAMYLCASSTGVNAGELFFGEGSRLTVL.

The rearrangement uses TRBV6-5 and TRBJ1-5; D gene ambiguous. This CDR3 has 13 residues. The V gene lost 3 bases and the J gene lost 9 bases, with 12 bases spanning the gap. Looked up from germline, CDR1 is MNHEY and CDR2 is SVGAGI. In nucleotides, the CDR3 is TGTGCCAGCAGTTATGGCATCCTGGGGCCCCAGCATTTT. This sequence encodes CASSYGILGPQHF.

This clonotype was seen more than once but under ten times. V gene TRBV5-1 combines with J gene TRBJ2-1; no clear D. The V and J ends lost 0 bases and 9 bases respectively, with 7 bases between them. Germline CDR1 is SGHRS and CDR2 is YFSETQ. This CDR3 spans 12 amino acids. CDR3: CASSLADTEQFF. DNA of the CDR3: TGCGCCAGCAGCTTGGCCGACACTGAGCAGTTCTTC.

With respect to this clonotype: Germline is not matched at one junction end, which may reflect a read error. V is TRBV7-9 and J is TRBJ1-1, with 7 bases lining up with TRBD1. The CDR3 is 15 residues long. CDR1 SEHNR and CDR2 FQNEAQ come from the germline V gene (reference sequence). The CDR3 DNA is TGTGCCAGCAGCTTAGCAGGGGGCAGGAACAGTGAAGCTTTCTTT. Protein sequence: CASSLAGGRNSEAFF.

There are a few counts of this clonotype. The J gene is TRBJ1-1, the V gene TRBV15; D is ambiguous. Trimming shortened V by 0 bases and J by 8 bases, and 13 bases separated the two germline ends. The germline CDR1 and CDR2 sequences are LNHNV and YYDKDF (reference sequence). The CDR3 covers 14 residues. The CDR3 DNA sequence: TGTGCCACCAGCAGAGAAGGCAGGACGTCCGAAGCTTTCTTT. Its translation is CATSREGRTSEAFF.

This chain joins TRBV5-6 and TRBJ2-5; 9 nucleotides match TRBD1. Looked up from germline, CDR1 is SGHDT and CDR2 is YYEEEE. Germline trimming cut 4 bases from V and 5 bases from J; bases unmatched to any gene: 18. This CDR3 spans 18 amino acids. The CDR3 nucleotides read TGTGCCAGCAGCCGCTGGACAGGGGTTATGTTATTTATGGAGACCCAGTACTTC. Amino acids: CASSRWTGVMLFMETQYF.

The chain combines TRBV24-1 with TRBJ1-1, with 10 bases identical to TRBD1. The ends lost 9 bases at V and 1 base at J; junction bases unmatched: 4. The germline CDR1 and CDR2 sequences are KGHDR and SFDVKD. This CDR3 has 14 amino acids. In DNA form, the CDR3 reads TGTGCCACCTCGACAGGGGGCAAGAACACTGAAGCTTTCTTT. Residues: CATSTGGKNTEAFF.

V gene TRBV12-3 or TRBV12-4 combines with J gene TRBJ2-7; possible D gene TRBD1, 5 bases. CDR3 length: 13 residues. V was clipped by 6 bases and J by 7 bases, with 16 bases between them. The CDR3 coding sequence is TGTGCCAGCAGGGTTATGACAGAGAATGAGCAGTACTTC. This encodes CASRVMTENEQYF.